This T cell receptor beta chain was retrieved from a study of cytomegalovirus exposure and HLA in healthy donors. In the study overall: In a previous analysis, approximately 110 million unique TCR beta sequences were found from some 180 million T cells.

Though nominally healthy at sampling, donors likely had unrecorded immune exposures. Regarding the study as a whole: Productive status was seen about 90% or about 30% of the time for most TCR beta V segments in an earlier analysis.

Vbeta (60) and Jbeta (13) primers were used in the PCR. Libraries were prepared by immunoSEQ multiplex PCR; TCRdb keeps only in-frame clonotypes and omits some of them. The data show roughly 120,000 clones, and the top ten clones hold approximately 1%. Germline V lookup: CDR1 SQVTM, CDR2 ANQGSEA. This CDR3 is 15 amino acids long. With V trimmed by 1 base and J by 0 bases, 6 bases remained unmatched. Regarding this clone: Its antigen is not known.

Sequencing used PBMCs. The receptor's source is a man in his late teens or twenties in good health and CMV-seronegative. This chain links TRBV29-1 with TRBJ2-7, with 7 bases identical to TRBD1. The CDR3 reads CSVEGQGGSSYEQYF. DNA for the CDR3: TGCAGCGTTGAAGGACAGGGTGGTAGCTCCTACGAGCAGTACTTC.